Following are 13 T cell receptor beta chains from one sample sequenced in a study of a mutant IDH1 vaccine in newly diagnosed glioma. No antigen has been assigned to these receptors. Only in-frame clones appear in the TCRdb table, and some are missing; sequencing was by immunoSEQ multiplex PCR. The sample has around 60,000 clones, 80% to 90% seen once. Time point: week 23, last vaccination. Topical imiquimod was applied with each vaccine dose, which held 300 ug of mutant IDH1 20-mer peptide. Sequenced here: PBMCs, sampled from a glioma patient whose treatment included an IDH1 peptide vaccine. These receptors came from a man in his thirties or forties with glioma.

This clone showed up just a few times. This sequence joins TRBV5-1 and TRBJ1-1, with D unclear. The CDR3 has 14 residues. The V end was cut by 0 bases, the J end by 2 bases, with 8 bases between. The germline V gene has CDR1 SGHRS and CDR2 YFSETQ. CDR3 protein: CASSLVVSNTEAFF. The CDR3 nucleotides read TGCGCCAGCAGCTTGGTTGTCAGTAACACTGAAGCTTTCTTT.

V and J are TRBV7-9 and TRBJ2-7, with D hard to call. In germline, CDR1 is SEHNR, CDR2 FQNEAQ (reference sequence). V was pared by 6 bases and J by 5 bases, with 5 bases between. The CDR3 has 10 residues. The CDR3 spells CASRGNEQYF. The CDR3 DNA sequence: TGTGCCAGCAGGGGTAACGAGCAGTACTTC.

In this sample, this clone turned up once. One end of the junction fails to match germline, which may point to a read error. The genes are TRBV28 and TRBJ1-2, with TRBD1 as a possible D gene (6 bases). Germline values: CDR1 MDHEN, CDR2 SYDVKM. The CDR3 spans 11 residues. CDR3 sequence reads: CASSTPRQAFF. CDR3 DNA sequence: TGTGCCAGCAGTACCCCCCGACAGGCCTTCTTC.

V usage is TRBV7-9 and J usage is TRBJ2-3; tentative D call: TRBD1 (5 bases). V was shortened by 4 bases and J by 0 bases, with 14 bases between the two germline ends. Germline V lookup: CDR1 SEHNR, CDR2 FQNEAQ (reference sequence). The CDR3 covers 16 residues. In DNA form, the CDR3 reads TGTGCCAGCAGCTCAAATACCCAGGGTAGCACAGATACGCAGTATTTT. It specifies CASSSNTQGSTDTQYF.

CDR3 protein: CASSFQGPTNNSPLHF. In nucleotides, the CDR3 is TGCGCCAGCAGCTTCCAGGGGCCGACGAATAATTCACCCCTCCACTTT. V and J are TRBV5-1 and TRBJ1-6, with D maybe TRBD1 (6 bases). The ends were cut back, 2 bases at V and 5 bases at J, with 14 bases in the middle. The germline V gene encodes CDR1 SGHRS and CDR2 YFSETQ. The CDR3 consists of 16 residues.

CDR3 sequence reads: CASTQQGAQYF. CDR3 bases: TGTGCCAGCACTCAACAGGGGGCCCAGTACTTC. The chain couples TRBV7-9 to TRBJ2-5; TRBD1 matches at 8 bases. This CDR3 has 11 amino acids. Trimming cost V 7 bases and J 9 bases; bases outside gene matches: 4. CDR1 and CDR2 (germline): SEHNR, FQNEAQ (reference sequence).

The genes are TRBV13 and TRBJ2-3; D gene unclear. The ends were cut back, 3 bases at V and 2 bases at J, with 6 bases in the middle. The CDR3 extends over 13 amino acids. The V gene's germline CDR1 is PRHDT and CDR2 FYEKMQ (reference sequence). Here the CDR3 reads CASSFRPTDTQYF. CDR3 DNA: TGTGCCAGCAGCTTTAGACCCACAGATACGCAGTATTTT.

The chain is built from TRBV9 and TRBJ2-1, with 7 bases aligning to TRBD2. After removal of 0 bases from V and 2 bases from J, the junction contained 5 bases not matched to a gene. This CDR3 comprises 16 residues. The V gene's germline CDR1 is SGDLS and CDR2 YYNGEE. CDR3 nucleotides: TGTGCCAGCAGCGTAGGGGGCGGGGGAACCTACAATGAGCAGTTCTTC. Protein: CASSVGGGGTYNEQFF.

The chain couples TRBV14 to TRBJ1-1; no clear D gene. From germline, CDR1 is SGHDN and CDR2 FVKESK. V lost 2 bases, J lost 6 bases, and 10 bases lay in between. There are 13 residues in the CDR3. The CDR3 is CASSQIFGAEAFF. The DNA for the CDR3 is TGTGCCAGCAGCCAAATCTTTGGGGCTGAAGCTTTCTTT.

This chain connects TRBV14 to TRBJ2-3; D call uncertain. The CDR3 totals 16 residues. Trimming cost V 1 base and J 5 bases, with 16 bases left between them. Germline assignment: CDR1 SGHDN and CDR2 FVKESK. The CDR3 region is CASSQGVMGEGDTQYF. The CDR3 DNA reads TGTGCCAGCAGCCAAGGAGTGATGGGTGAAGGAGATACGCAGTATTTT.

The CDR3 sequence: CASSLWTGSNNEQFF. CDR3 sequence (DNA): TGCGCCAGCAGCTTGTGGACAGGGTCTAACAATGAGCAGTTCTTC. This chain uses TRBV5-1 with TRBJ2-1; 8 positions match TRBD1. This CDR3 has 15 residues. Trimming removed 1 base from V and 5 bases from J; junction bases left unmatched: 5. CDR1 and CDR2 from the germline V gene are SGHRS and YFSETQ.

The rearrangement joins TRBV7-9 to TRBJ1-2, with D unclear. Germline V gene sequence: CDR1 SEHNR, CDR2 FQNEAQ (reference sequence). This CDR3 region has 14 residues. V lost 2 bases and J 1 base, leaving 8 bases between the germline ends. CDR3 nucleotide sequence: TGTGCCAGCAGCTTATCCGGCAGTAACTATGGCTACACCTTC. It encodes CASSLSGSNYGYTF.

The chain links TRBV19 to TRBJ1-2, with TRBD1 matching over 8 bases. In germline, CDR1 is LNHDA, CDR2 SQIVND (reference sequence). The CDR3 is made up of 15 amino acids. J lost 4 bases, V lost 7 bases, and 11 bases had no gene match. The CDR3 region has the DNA TGTGCCAGTATCCCGGGGACAGGCGATCCCTATGGCTACACCTTC. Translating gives CASIPGTGDPYGYTF.